The 27 T cell receptor beta chains below were found in one sample sequenced in a study of blood T cell repertoires in COVID-19. Some clones are missing from TCRdb's copy, which holds only in-frame ones; the method was immunoSEQ multiplex PCR. Found here are tens of thousands of clones, 75% to 90% of them singletons; the top ten hold 7% to 10%. The sequenced sample consisted of peripheral blood. These receptor sequences come from a man aged 50-60 years with active COVID-19.

The chain recombines TRBV28 with TRBJ2-1; TRBD2 matches 7 bases. The CDR3 is 13 residues long. The trim removed 5 bases at V and 6 bases at J, leaving 4 bases unmatched. In germline, CDR1 is MDHEN, CDR2 SYDVKM. The chain's CDR3 is CASSKLASNEQFF. For the CDR3, the DNA is TGTGCCAGCAGTAAACTAGCGAGCAATGAGCAGTTCTTC.

This chain connects TRBV7-3 to TRBJ2-3; 8 bases fit TRBD2. Trimming cost V 4 bases and J 1 base; bases outside gene matches: 13. The CDR3 has 18 amino acids. The V gene's germline CDR1 is SGHTA and CDR2 FQGTGA. CDR3 sequence reads: CASSSRTPGLGRTDTQYF. The DNA of the CDR3 is TGTGCCAGCAGCTCACGAACCCCGGGACTAGGGCGCACAGATACGCAGTATTTT.

The chain is built from TRBV7-9 and TRBJ2-4; D is perhaps TRBD2 (5 bases). This CDR3 is 15 amino acids long. Trimming took off 1 base at V and 1 base at J, with 8 bases between the two ends. Per germline, CDR1 SEHNR and CDR2 FQNEAQ (reference sequence). DNA for the CDR3: TGTGCCAGCAGCTTAGATCCGGGGGCCAAAAACATTCAGTACTTC. It specifies CASSLDPGAKNIQYF.

The chain couples TRBV4-3 to TRBJ1-1; D remains unclear. V lost 0 bases to trimming and J lost 6 bases, with 14 bases between them. The germline gives CDR1 LGHNA, CDR2 YSLEER. There are 15 residues in the CDR3. CDR3 sequence: CASSQERGGFAEAFF. The DNA of the CDR3 is TGCGCCAGCAGCCAAGAAAGAGGCGGGTTCGCTGAAGCTTTCTTT.

The CDR3 here is CASSRMVVGSAEAFF. In DNA form, the CDR3 reads TGCGCCAGCTCCCGGATGGTAGTCGGTAGCGCTGAAGCTTTCTTT. The genes are TRBV5-1 and TRBJ1-1; D is ambiguous. The CDR3 totals 15 residues. V gave up 7 bases and J gave up 6 bases, with 22 bases separating them. Germline CDR1 and CDR2: SGHRS and YFSETQ.

The rearrangement uses TRBV2 and TRBJ2-3; 11 nucleotides match TRBD2. Trimming at V came to 7 bases and at J to 3 bases, leaving 9 bases not matched to a gene. The CDR3 totals 16 residues. Germline V CDR1 and CDR2: SNHLY, FYNNEI. The CDR3: CASTLIAGGGTDTQYF. CDR3 sequence (DNA): TGTGCCAGCACTCTGATAGCGGGAGGGGGTACAGATACGCAGTATTTT.

In this sample, this clone turned up once. V and J are TRBV6-5 and TRBJ2-4, with D perhaps matching TRBD1 (5 bases). CDR1 is MNHEY and CDR2 is SVGAGI in the germline V gene. Trimming removed 5 bases at V and 8 bases at J, with 13 bases between. CDR3 length: 13 residues. The CDR3 DNA sequence: TGTGCCAGCAGTCCGATAGACAGACACATTCAGTACTTC. Translation gives CASSPIDRHIQYF.

The rearrangement joins TRBV19 to TRBJ1-1; 8 nucleotides match TRBD1. The CDR3 is 14 amino acids. CDR1 is LNHDA, CDR2 SQIVND, per germline (reference sequence). The junction had 3 bases not matched to a gene; V was cut back by 5 bases and J by 1 base. The CDR3, as DNA: TGTGCCAGTAGTGACAGGGGTCGGAACACTGAAGCTTTCTTT. It codes for CASSDRGRNTEAFF.

V is TRBV5-1 and J is TRBJ2-4, with 7 bases aligning to TRBD1. Germline CDR1 reads SGHRS; CDR2 reads YFSETQ. Trimming removed 7 bases from V and 2 bases from J; junction bases left unmatched: 6. The CDR3 covers 14 residues. The CDR3 bases are TGCGCCAGCGCCACGGGACAGACCAAAAACATTCAGTACTTC. This sequence encodes CASATGQTKNIQYF. The entire variable domain, with the rest obtained from reference TRBV5-1 and TRBJ2-4, is as follows: KAGVTQTPRYLIKTRGQQVTLSCSPISGHRSVSWYQQTPGQGLQFLFEYFSETQRNKGNFPGRFSGRQFSNSRSEMNVSTLELGDSALYLCASATGQTKNIQYFGAGTRLSVL.

The chain links TRBV7-9 to TRBJ2-2, with 7 nucleotides matching TRBD2. V was clipped by 2 bases and J by 6 bases; unmatched bases: 9. Germline CDR1 and CDR2: SEHNR and FQNEAQ (reference sequence). The CDR3 loop spans 16 amino acids. CDR3 bases: TGTGCCAGCAGCTTATCCGGACTAGTGCTCGCCGGGGAGCTGTTTTTT. As protein: CASSLSGLVLAGELFF.

This clone has just a few counts. The V call is TRBV4-3, the J call TRBJ2-2; possible D gene TRBD2, 5 bases. CDR3 length: 17 amino acids. The V end was cut by 4 bases, the J end by 3 bases, with 18 bases between. Germline assignment: CDR1 LGHNA and CDR2 YSLEER. The CDR3, as DNA: TGCGCCAGCAGCCTATGGGAAGCGGAGAGCGACACCGGGGAGCTGTTTTTT. Translated: CASSLWEAESDTGELFF.

The chain joins TRBV7-6 to TRBJ2-2; 11 nucleotides match TRBD2. The CDR3 consists of 16 residues. Germline assignment: CDR1 SGHVS and CDR2 FNYEAQ. Trimming removed 5 bases from V and 8 bases from J; junction bases left unmatched: 10. In DNA, the CDR3 is TGTGCCAGCAGCCCCGGGACTAGCGGCTCTAGGGGGGAGCTGTTTTTT. Its protein product is CASSPGTSGSRGELFF.

The chain recombines TRBV5-1 with TRBJ2-3, with 8 bases aligning to TRBD2. The CDR3 is 16 residues long. V gave up 0 bases and J gave up 4 bases; unmatched junction bases: 7. CDR1 and CDR2 (germline): SGHRS, YFSETQ. The CDR3 nucleotides are TGCGCCAGCAGCTTGGGAGCGGGAGAGCGGTCAGATACGCAGTATTTT. Translating gives CASSLGAGERSDTQYF.

V gene TRBV10-1 combines with J gene TRBJ2-7; TRBD2 is a possible D gene (7 bases). CDR1 WNHNN and CDR2 SYGVQD come from the germline V gene (reference sequence). The CDR3 extends over 13 amino acids. Between the trimmed V and J ends, which lost 6 bases and 7 bases, there was a span of 16 bases. The CDR3: CASRHWGGLEQYF. The DNA of the CDR3 is TGCGCCAGCAGGCATTGGGGGGGCCTAGAGCAGTACTTC.

The chain employs TRBV5-1 and TRBJ2-1, with D perhaps TRBD1 (6 bases). V lost 4 bases and J 7 bases, leaving 12 bases between the germline ends. The germline V gene has CDR1 SGHRS and CDR2 YFSETQ. This CDR3 contains 13 residues. The CDR3: CASSGQPGNEQFF. The CDR3, as DNA: TGCGCCAGCAGCGGACAGCCCGGGAATGAGCAGTTCTTC.

This rearrangement joins TRBV5-1 to TRBJ1-2; D is uncertain. Germline V gene lookup returns CDR1 SGHRS and CDR2 YFSETQ. CDR3 length equals 15 residues. With 4 bases removed from V and 0 bases from J, the gap between germline ends came to 13 bases. In nucleotides, the CDR3 is TGCGCCAGCAGCCCCACCCGGCAGGCTAACTATGGCTACACCTTC. Residues: CASSPTRQANYGYTF.

The rearrangement uses TRBV2 and TRBJ1-3; D ambiguous. The CDR3 covers 14 residues. Germline loops: CDR1 SNHLY, CDR2 FYNNEI. Deletions cut 6 bases from V and 0 bases from J, with 9 bases between. Written as DNA, the CDR3 is TGTGCCAGCAGGCCAACTAGCTCTGGAAACACCATATATTTT. Its translation: CASRPTSSGNTIYF.

The chain couples TRBV7-9 to TRBJ1-1; D is unclear. V was pared by 1 base and J by 0 bases, with 6 bases between. CDR1 is SEHNR and CDR2 is FQNEAQ in the germline V gene (reference sequence). The CDR3 totals 14 residues. The CDR3 loop reads CASSLDGLNTEAFF. The CDR3 DNA reads as TGTGCCAGCAGCTTAGATGGCCTGAACACTGAAGCTTTCTTT.

CDR3 bases: TGTGCCAGCCAAGGACTAGCTGGAGGTGAGCAGTTCTTC. The encoded protein is CASQGLAGGEQFF. The chain has TRBV2 and TRBJ2-1, with 8 bases matching TRBD2. The trim removed 8 bases at V and 9 bases at J, leaving 9 bases unmatched. The CDR3 extends over 13 amino acids. The germline gives CDR1 SNHLY, CDR2 FYNNEI.

The rearrangement links TRBV6-5 to TRBJ1-3, with D perhaps TRBD1 (6 bases). Germline V gene data show CDR1 as MNHEY and CDR2 as SVGAGI. The CDR3 covers 16 residues. Trimming pared 0 bases from V and 2 bases from J, leaving 11 bases between. The CDR3 is CASSYSMRGTGNTIYF. CDR3 nucleotide sequence: TGTGCCAGCAGTTACTCGATGAGGGGGACTGGAAACACCATATATTTT.

The chain uses TRBV28 and TRBJ1-2; D not resolved. Trimming took off 5 bases at V and 6 bases at J, with 13 bases between the two ends. Per the germline V gene, CDR1 is MDHEN and CDR2 is SYDVKM. This CDR3 spans 13 amino acids. CDR3 nucleotide sequence: TGTGCCAGCAGTGCCCGCCTTTCTAATGGCTACACCTTC. Translation gives CASSARLSNGYTF.

The CDR3 DNA sequence: TGCGCCAGCAGCCAGAACAGTTACTCTAACTATGGCTACACCTTC. Its translation: CASSQNSYSNYGYTF. The chain recombines TRBV4-3 with TRBJ1-2; D ambiguous. This CDR3 has 15 residues. Germline V gene sequence: CDR1 LGHNA, CDR2 YSLEER. The V and J ends lost 3 bases and 0 bases respectively, with 11 bases between them.

This chain links TRBV7-3 with TRBJ2-7, with TRBD2 matching over 7 bases. This CDR3 has 16 amino acids. The germline CDR1 and CDR2 sequences are SGHTA and FQGTGA. Trimming at V came to 5 bases and at J to 0 bases, leaving 10 bases not matched to a gene. The CDR3 DNA reads as TGTGCCAGCAGCCCAAACAGCGGGGCAAGCTCCTACGAGCAGTACTTC. As protein: CASSPNSGASSYEQYF.

The chain employs TRBV13 and TRBJ2-7; TRBD1 agrees at 10 bases. The germline V gene has CDR1 PRHDT and CDR2 FYEKMQ (reference sequence). The trim removed 4 bases at V and 7 bases at J, leaving 19 bases unmatched. This CDR3 has 18 amino acids. The CDR3 coding sequence is TGTGCCAGCAGCTGCCCTCCTCTTACCCGGGACAGGGGCGGTGAGCAGTACTTC. Its translation is CASSCPPLTRDRGGEQYF.

The table lists this clone with a few counts. J is TRBJ2-7 and V is TRBV5-1; 14 nucleotides agree with TRBD2. The V segment lost 4 bases and the J segment 5 bases; nucleotides outside the gene matches: 2. The CDR3 length is 14 residues. From germline, CDR1 is SGHRS and CDR2 YFSETQ. CDR3 coding DNA: TGCGCCAGCAGCCCGACTAGCGGGGGGGACGAGCAGTACTTC. Translation: CASSPTSGGDEQYF.

This chain joins TRBV27 and TRBJ2-3; 8 nucleotides align to TRBD2. Trimming removed 2 bases from V and 3 bases from J; junction bases left unmatched: 7. Germline assignment: CDR1 MNHEY and CDR2 SMNVEV (reference sequence). CDR3 length: 16 amino acids. CDR3 sequence reads: CASSLETGGGTDTQYF. CDR3 DNA: TGTGCCAGCAGTTTAGAGACGGGAGGGGGAACAGATACGCAGTATTTT.

The chain carries TRBV24-1 and TRBJ2-3, with 8 bases identical to TRBD1. The CDR3 loop spans 14 amino acids. V lost 6 bases and J lost 3; bases outside the gene matches: 4. The germline V gene encodes CDR1 KGHDR and CDR2 SFDVKD. Written as DNA, the CDR3 is TGTGCCACCAGTCTGACAGGGGCAACAGATACGCAGTATTTT. Translating it yields CATSLTGATDTQYF.